This T cell receptor (beta chain) was identified during a study of cytomegalovirus exposure and HLA in healthy donors. Whole-study results and caveats: An analysis was carried out at a later point. It showed that HLA-associated TCR beta chains were more clonally expanded than equally common non-associated chains.

As regards this clone: The target antigen is unknown.

The primer mix had 60 Vbeta and 13 Jbeta primers. TCRdb's table, derived via immunoSEQ multiplex PCR, lists solely in-frame clones and lacks some. Among 100,000 to 150,000 clones listed, around 80% were seen once. The length of the CDR3 is 15 residues. Germline V gene lookup returns CDR1 MGHRA and CDR2 YSYEKL. V was shortened by 1 base and J by 7 bases, with 16 bases between the two germline ends. Sequencing input: PBMCs. This chain links TRBV4-1 with TRBJ2-5, with D possibly being TRBD1 (7 bases). The TCR originated in a woman between 35 and 50 years old in good health and CMV-seronegative. The CDR3 loop is CASSQVRQGGGTQYF. The CDR3 nucleotides read TGCGCCAGCAGCCAAGTAAGGCAGGGGGGAGGGACCCAGTACTTC.